This TCR beta chain was captured by sequencing in a study of T cells after yellow fever vaccination. Study-level results: Clonotypes appearing in both CD4 and CD8 compartments existed, and their share was small.

Germline V lookup: CDR1 LNHNV, CDR2 YYDKDF (reference sequence). The CDR3 totals 17 residues. V was shortened by 0 bases and J by 0 bases, with 14 bases between the two germline ends. Conversion of TCR transcripts into cDNA relied on 5'RACE template switching, which added a universal primer site and UMIs. TCRdb re-called the 5' RACE reads with MiXCR, one entry per CDR3 protein. The sample lists some 120,000 distinct CDR3 sequences, roughly 9% occurring once. This clonotype has at least ten counts. What it recognizes is unknown. This receptor was taken from a man between 18 and 29 years old who received the YFV17D yellow fever vaccine. The starting material was CD8+ T cells sorted from PBMCs, obtained on the day of the yellow fever booster vaccination. The V and J genes are TRBV15 and TRBJ1-2, with D perhaps matching TRBD1 (5 bases). This chain's CDR3 is CATSREGRVSSNYGYTF. DNA of the CDR3: TGTGCCACCAGCAGAGAGGGCAGGGTCAGCTCTAACTATGGCTACACCTTC.